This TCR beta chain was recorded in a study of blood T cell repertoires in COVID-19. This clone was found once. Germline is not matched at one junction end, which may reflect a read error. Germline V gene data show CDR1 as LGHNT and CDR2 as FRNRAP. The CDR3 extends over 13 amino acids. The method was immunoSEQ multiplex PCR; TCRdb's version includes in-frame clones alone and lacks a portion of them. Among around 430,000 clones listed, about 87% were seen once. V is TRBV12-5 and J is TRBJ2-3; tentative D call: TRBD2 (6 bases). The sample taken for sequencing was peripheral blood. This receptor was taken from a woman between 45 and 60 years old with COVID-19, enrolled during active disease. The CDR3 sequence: CASGLVPGPRGNF. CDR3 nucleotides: TGTGCTAGTGGTTTGGTTCCAGGGCCCCGGGGGAATTTT.